This T cell receptor beta chain was recorded in a study of shared clonotypes between healthy human individuals. Assay: immunoSEQ multiplex PCR; the TCRdb copy retains only in-frame clones and omits some. The data hold some 1 million clones, with about 70% observed a single time. Germline CDR1 reads SEHNR; CDR2 reads FQNEAQ (reference sequence). With 3 bases clipped from V and 5 bases from J, the junction kept 6 bases outside the gene matches. CDR3 length: 15 residues. Specimen: memory CD4+ T cells sorted from blood. Subset denoted: CD45RA-negative fraction. This sequence originates from a young man in good health. The chain couples TRBV7-9 to TRBJ1-4; TRBD1 matches at 7 bases. The CDR3 bases are TGTGCCAGCAGCTTGAGGACAGGCTTGAATGAAAAACTGTTTTTT. This codes for CASSLRTGLNEKLFF.